The 30 T cell receptor beta chains below were found in one sample sequenced in a study of shared clonotypes between healthy human individuals. Sequencing used immunoSEQ multiplex PCR; TCRdb keeps in-frame clones, though not all of them. Of about 110,000 clones in the sample, under 70% were seen once. Sequenced sample: memory CD8+ T cells sorted from blood. Subset here: CD45RO+ cells pooled with CCR7-negative TemRA cells. These receptors were obtained from a woman in her thirties in good health.

This clone was recorded at least ten times. The V call is TRBV5-8, the J call TRBJ1-4; TRBD1 matches at 9 bases. Germline CDR1 and CDR2: SGHTS and YDEGEE. The CDR3 length is 16 residues. Germline trimming cut 6 bases from V and 8 bases from J; bases unmatched to any gene: 14. Written as DNA, the CDR3 is TGTGCCAGCACCAGATCGACAGGGGGTAAAGACGAAAAACTGTTTTTT. The encoded protein is CASTRSTGGKDEKLFF.

The rearrangement uses TRBV2 and TRBJ2-3; TRBD1 aligns across 11 bases. J lost 4 bases, V lost 10 bases, and 4 bases had no gene match. Germline V lookup: CDR1 SNHLY, CDR2 FYNNEI. The CDR3 runs 13 residues. The CDR3 loop is CATRTGGADTQYF. CDR3 sequence (DNA): TGTGCCACGAGGACAGGGGGCGCAGATACGCAGTATTTT.

This clone showed up just a few times. Other DNA sequences in the same sample also yield this CDR3. The chain recombines TRBV19 with TRBJ2-6; 7 positions match TRBD1. Germline V gene data show CDR1 as LNHDA and CDR2 as SQIVND (reference sequence). This CDR3 region has 18 residues. J gave up 0 bases and V 1 base, and 6 bases lay outside the gene matches. CDR3 residues: CASSIGDRLSSGANVLTF. CDR3 bases: TGTGCCAGTAGTATAGGGGACAGACTCTCCTCTGGGGCCAACGTCCTGACTTTC.

This clone was counted a single time. V and J are TRBV5-6 and TRBJ2-2; TRBD2 matches 8 bases. The CDR3 runs 16 residues. Germline CDR1 is SGHDT and CDR2 is YYEEEE. J was trimmed by 5 bases and V by 0 bases; bases with no gene match: 6. The CDR3 reads CASSLALAGWTGELFF. CDR3 bases: TGTGCCAGCAGCTTGGCTCTAGCGGGTTGGACCGGGGAGCTGTTTTTT. Complete variable domain (other parts from reference TRBV5-6 and TRBJ2-2): DAGVTQSPTHLIKTRGQQVTLRCSPKSGHDTVSWYQQALGQGPQFIFQYYEEEERQRGNFPDRFSGHQFPNYSSELNVNALLLGDSALYLCASSLALAGWTGELFFGEGSRLTVL.

This sequence joins TRBV7-2 and TRBJ2-7; TRBD2 matches at 7 bases. This CDR3 is 15 amino acids long. Germline lookup yields CDR1 SGHTA and CDR2 FQGNSA. Losses at the gene ends were 5 bases for V and 0 bases for J; bases not matched to a gene: 7. The CDR3 coding sequence is TGTGCCAGCAGCCCCCCCGGGGACTACTCCTACGAGCAGTACTTC. Translated, it gives CASSPPGDYSYEQYF. Full variable domain (rest looked up from reference TRBV7-2 and TRBJ2-7): GAGVSQSPSNKVTEKGKDVELRCDPISGHTALYWYRQSLGQGLEFLIYFQGNSAPDKSGLPSDRFSAERTGGSVSTLTIQRTQQEDSAVYLCASSPPGDYSYEQYFGPGTRLTVT.

The CDR3 loop reads CASSSAPSGETQYF. The CDR3 DNA reads TGTGCCAGCAGCTCGGCCCCGTCGGGGGAGACCCAGTACTTC. This rearrangement joins TRBV7-9 to TRBJ2-5; D might be TRBD2 (5 bases). V gave up 4 bases and J gave up 5 bases, with 14 bases separating them. Germline CDR1 is SEHNR and CDR2 is FQNEAQ (reference sequence). The CDR3 spans 14 residues.

The rearrangement links TRBV28 to TRBJ2-7; TRBD2 agrees at 10 bases. The CDR3 totals 16 residues. CDR1 is MDHEN and CDR2 is SYDVKM in the germline V gene. V shed 6 bases and J 4 bases; nucleotides not matched to a gene: 12. The DNA for the CDR3 is TGTGCCAGCAGGCCTCCCACTAGCGGGGCCCGATACGAGCAGTACTTC. As protein: CASRPPTSGARYEQYF.

The V and J genes are TRBV2 and TRBJ2-5; D perhaps matches TRBD2 (6 bases). Matching the DNA end better, TRBJ2-7 makes the J call doubtful. Germline CDR1 reads SNHLY; CDR2 reads FYNNEI. This CDR3 is 13 amino acids long. The CDR3 region has the DNA TGTGCCAGCGAGCGGGTGAACTCCTACGAGCAGTACTTC. Protein: CASERVNSYEQYF.

CDR3 protein: CASSEIGLGGIGNQPQHF. The CDR3 region has the DNA TGTGCCAGCAGTGAAATAGGTTTAGGGGGGATTGGCAATCAGCCCCAGCATTTT. V gene TRBV2 combines with J gene TRBJ1-5; possible D gene TRBD1, 6 bases. Trimming pared 2 bases from V and 2 bases from J, leaving 19 bases between. The CDR3 runs to 18 residues. Per the germline V gene, CDR1 is SNHLY and CDR2 is FYNNEI.

The rearrangement links TRBV4-1 to TRBJ2-2, with D tentatively TRBD1 (6 bases). V was shortened by 5 bases and J by 7 bases, with 17 bases between the two germline ends. Germline CDR1 and CDR2: MGHRA and YSYEKL. The CDR3 loop spans 15 amino acids. The CDR3 loop is CASSSPGHYGGELFF. The CDR3 DNA reads TGCGCCAGCAGCTCCCCGGGACATTACGGCGGGGAGCTGTTTTTT.

The CDR3 coding sequence is TGTGCCAGCCGACGGGACAGGGGAATGTATGGCTACACCTTC. Protein sequence: CASRRDRGMYGYTF. The chain links TRBV28 to TRBJ1-2; TRBD1 aligns across 10 bases. This CDR3 region has 14 residues. Germline V gene lookup returns CDR1 MDHEN and CDR2 SYDVKM. V was pared by 8 bases and J by 5 bases, with 8 bases of the junction left unmatched.

V and J are TRBV6-6 and TRBJ1-4; D unclear. CDR1 and CDR2 (germline): MNHNY, SVGAGI (reference sequence). This CDR3 is 14 amino acids long. V was pared by 2 bases and J by 4 bases, with 8 bases between. CDR3 sequence: CASSYPGYNEKLFF. The CDR3 coding sequence is TGTGCCAGCAGTTACCCAGGATATAATGAAAAACTGTTTTTT.

Only one count was recorded for this clone. V and J are TRBV4-1 and TRBJ2-2; possible D gene TRBD2, 6 bases. This CDR3 region has 15 residues. Looked up from germline, CDR1 is MGHRA and CDR2 is YSYEKL. The V and J ends lost 1 base and 7 bases respectively, with 13 bases between them. The CDR3 region has the DNA TGCGCCAGCAGCCAAGCTGGTGGGAGGAACGGGGAGCTGTTTTTT. The encoded protein is CASSQAGGRNGELFF.

The chain recombines TRBV28 with TRBJ1-3; the match to TRBD1 covers 8 bases. CDR3 length: 17 residues. Germline V lookup: CDR1 MDHEN, CDR2 SYDVKM. The V gene end was trimmed by 3 bases and the J gene end by 1 base; junction bases not matched to a gene: 8. The CDR3 here is CASSLGTGGLSGNTIYF. The CDR3 DNA reads as TGTGCCAGCAGTTTGGGGACAGGAGGGCTATCTGGAAACACCATATATTTT.

V gene TRBV29-1 combines with J gene TRBJ1-2; a weak D match, TRBD1 (5 bases). V lost 6 bases and J lost 7, with 18 bases in between. Germline assignment: CDR1 SQVTM and CDR2 ANQGSEA. The CDR3 extends over 13 amino acids. The CDR3 region is CSVKGARVGGYTF. The DNA for the CDR3 is TGCAGCGTGAAAGGGGCGCGGGTTGGTGGCTACACCTTC.

The rearrangement uses TRBV18 and TRBJ2-3; 9 positions agree with TRBD2. V shed 5 bases, J shed 4 bases, and the junction held 10 bases outside the gene matches. The CDR3 loop spans 16 amino acids. CDR1 and CDR2 (germline): KGHSH, LQKENI. The DNA for the CDR3 is TGTGCCAGCTCATCCGGTGGCGGGAGGGCCCCAGATACGCAGTATTTT. This sequence encodes CASSSGGGRAPDTQYF.

A single count supports this clone. This chain connects TRBV5-6 to TRBJ2-7; no clear D. CDR1 SGHDT and CDR2 YYEEEE come from the germline V gene. V lost 0 bases and J 3 bases, leaving 7 bases between the germline ends. The CDR3 length is 13 residues. The CDR3 DNA reads TGTGCCAGCAGCTTGGAAGGGTACTACGAGCAGTACTTC. It yields the protein CASSLEGYYEQYF.

The genes are TRBV7-9 and TRBJ2-3, with D hard to call. The CDR3 length is 13 residues. The ends were cut back, 1 base at V and 1 base at J, with 3 bases in the middle. Germline V gene sequence: CDR1 SEHNR, CDR2 FQNEAQ (reference sequence). The CDR3 nucleotides are TGTGCCAGCAGCTTAGGTGGCACAGATACGCAGTATTTT. Translated, it gives CASSLGGTDTQYF.

The CDR3 is CASSPWDLRDTEAFF. The CDR3 coding sequence is TGTGCCAGCAGCCCGTGGGACCTTAGGGACACTGAAGCTTTCTTT. The rearrangement uses TRBV27 and TRBJ1-1; D perhaps matches TRBD1 (5 bases). V shed 6 bases and J shed 3 bases, with 17 bases lying between them. The CDR3 is made up of 15 amino acids. Germline loops: CDR1 MNHEY, CDR2 SMNVEV (reference sequence).

This chain uses TRBV15 with TRBJ1-3; tentative D call: TRBD1 (5 bases). CDR3 length: 14 residues. Germline values: CDR1 LNHNV, CDR2 YYDKDF (reference sequence). V was clipped by 4 bases and J by 4 bases, with 11 bases between them. The CDR3 nucleotides are TGTGCCACCAGCAAAGGGGTTGACGGAAACACCATATATTTT. This encodes CATSKGVDGNTIYF.

The V gene is TRBV27, the J gene TRBJ2-3, with D perhaps given as TRBD1 or TRBD2 (5 bases each). In germline, CDR1 is MNHEY, CDR2 SMNVEV (reference sequence). This CDR3 comprises 18 residues. Trimming cost V 4 bases and J 6 bases, with 26 bases left between them. The CDR3 DNA reads TGTGCCAGCAGTTCGTCCTCATGGCCGGGACCCCGAGGGGATACGCAGTATTTT. Translating gives CASSSSSWPGPRGDTQYF.

The chain employs TRBV23-1 and TRBJ2-7; unclear D gene. TRBV23-1 is treated as an ORF (open reading frame) with a function not yet certain. This CDR3 has 15 amino acids. Between the trimmed V and J ends, which lost 8 bases and 2 bases, there was a span of 19 bases. The CDR3 protein is CASVRPIYGTYEQYF. CDR3 bases: TGCGCCAGCGTACGACCTATATATGGGACCTACGAGCAGTACTTC.

At least ten counts were recorded for this clone. V gene TRBV5-4 combines with J gene TRBJ2-5, with 10 bases fitting TRBD2. CDR3 size: 13 residues. V trimming: 4 bases; J trimming: 9 bases; junction bases outside the gene matches: 6. CDR1 and CDR2 (germline): SGHNT, YYREEE (reference sequence). In DNA, the CDR3 is TGTGCCAGCAGCACTAGCGGGATTCGCGCCCAGTACTTC. This sequence encodes CASSTSGIRAQYF.

The V call is TRBV6-5, the J call TRBJ1-2, with 8 bases aligning to TRBD1. V was clipped by 6 bases and J by 8 bases; unmatched bases: 11. This CDR3 region has 14 residues. Germline-derived CDR1 and CDR2 are MNHEY and SVGAGI. CDR3 DNA: TGTGCCAGCAGAGCGACAGGGGCGTCTTCGGGCTACACCTTC. It yields the protein CASRATGASSGYTF.

Points on this clone: This specimen includes other DNA sequences encoding the same CDR3. J is TRBJ2-7 and V is TRBV4-2; D is ambiguous. The CDR3 contains 12 residues. V gave up 5 bases and J gave up 4 bases, with 9 bases separating them. The germline CDR1 and CDR2 sequences are LGHNA and YNFKEQ. The DNA for the CDR3 is TGTGCCAGCAGCTTGGGCGGTTACGAGCAGTACTTC. It codes for CASSLGGYEQYF.

This clone was detected many times. The chain carries TRBV28 and TRBJ1-1; TRBD1 is a possible D gene (5 bases). CDR3 length: 13 amino acids. CDR1 and CDR2 from the germline V gene are MDHEN and SYDVKM. The germline V and J ends were trimmed by 3 bases and 4 bases, with 9 bases remaining between them. The chain's CDR3 is CASSFMDTTEAFF. For the CDR3, the DNA is TGTGCCAGCAGTTTTATGGACACCACTGAAGCTTTCTTT.

CDR3 residues: CASGQGSRGQYF. The CDR3 region has the DNA TGTGCCAGCGGTCAGGGATCGCGGGGGCAGTACTTC. This chain connects TRBV2 to TRBJ2-7; the D gene is possibly TRBD2 (6 bases). CDR3 length: 12 residues. The V end lost 8 bases, the J end lost 9 bases, and 17 bases lay between the germline ends. CDR1 is SNHLY, CDR2 FYNNEI, per germline.

The gene calls are TRBV6-1 and TRBJ2-7, with D possibly being TRBD1 (6 bases). V was trimmed by 3 bases and J by 0 bases, leaving 12 bases between them. This CDR3 has 15 residues. CDR1 MNHNS and CDR2 SASEGT come from the germline V gene. For the CDR3, the DNA is TGTGCCAGCAGTGAGCGACAGGATAGCTCCTACGAGCAGTACTTC. It translates to CASSERQDSSYEQYF.

In this sample, this clone turned up a few times. This chain connects TRBV6-6 to TRBJ1-5; D may be TRBD1 (5 bases). Germline V CDR1 and CDR2: MNHNY, SVGAGI (reference sequence). Trimming left V 6 bases short and J 3 bases short, with 18 bases between. The CDR3 is made up of 16 amino acids. The CDR3 region is CASSRTAGGYNQPQHF. The CDR3, as DNA: TGTGCCAGCAGCCGCACCGCGGGGGGGTACAATCAGCCCCAGCATTTT.

The chain joins TRBV4-1 to TRBJ2-1; 13 bases line up with TRBD2. V dropped 5 bases and J dropped 9; count of bases not matched to a gene: 4. Germline V gives CDR1 MGHRA, CDR2 YSYEKL. CDR3 length: 14 residues. The CDR3 nucleotides are TGCGCCAGCAGCGGACTAGCGGGAGATACTGAGCAGTTCTTC. Translating gives CASSGLAGDTEQFF.